This is a list of T cell receptor beta chains from one sample in a study of blood T cells in healthy people across ages. TCRdb used MiXCR to reprocess the 5' RACE reads, holding one entry per CDR3 protein. The data contain roughly 2 million distinct CDR3 sequences, 49% of them singletons. Specimen: blood. These receptors were obtained from a woman aged 40 to 50 in good health. Both conserved end residues are part of each CDR3. Fields, in order: V gene, clone size, J gene, D gene, CDR3 DNA, CDR3 protein. D genes are given only for firm matches. Size is stated for part of the rows, as once, few or many counts, or as a class when the clone is expanded.

>TRBV20-1|-|TRBJ2-7|-
TGCAGTGCTCCAGCCGGGGTACCCTACGAGCAGTACTTC
CSAPAGVPYEQYF
>TRBV15|-|TRBJ2-1|-
TGTGCCACCAGCGGCGGGACCGTATACAATGAGCAGTTCTTC
CATSGGTVYNEQFF
>TRBV7-7|-|TRBJ2-1|TRBD1
TGTGCTAGCAGCTCGGGGAGTGACAGGGGTAATGAGCAGTTCTTC
CASSSGSDRGNEQFF
>TRBV6-5|-|TRBJ1-2|-
TGTGCCAGCAGTTACTCGACGGGGATGGGGTATGGCTACACCTTC
CASSYSTGMGYGYTF
>TRBV27|-|TRBJ2-7|TRBD1
TGTGCCAGCAGTTGCCATGGTTCGTGCGACAGGGTTGCCTACGAGCAGTACTTC
CASSCHGSCDRVAYEQYF
>TRBV20-1|-|TRBJ1-2|-
TGCAGTGCTAGAGCGGGGGACACAATCTATGGCTACACCTTC
CSARAGDTIYGYTF
>TRBV20-1|few|TRBJ1-4|-
TGCAGTGCTACTACTAATGAAAAACTGTTTTTT
CSATTNEKLFF
>TRBV5-1|-|TRBJ2-5|TRBD1
TGCGCCAGCAGCTGGAACCCGACAGGGCAAGAGACCCAGTACTTC
CASSWNPTGQETQYF
>TRBV20-1|-|TRBJ2-1|TRBD2
TGCAGTGCCCCTCCGGCGGGGACTAGCGGCTACAATGAGCAGTTCTTC
CSAPPAGTSGYNEQFF
>TRBV7-2|few|TRBJ2-3|TRBD1
TGTGCCAGCAGCTTAACGAGGCGACAGGGCACAGATATGCAGTATTTT
CASSLTRRQGTDMQYF
>TRBV7-9|-|TRBJ1-2|-
TGTGCCAGCAGCTCCAGCTTCCCAGGGATCTATGGCTACACCTTC
CASSSSFPGIYGYTF
>TRBV28|few|TRBJ2-7|-
TGTGCCAGCAGTGTCATGGGGGGTGTTAAGGACTCCTACGAGCAGTACTTC
CASSVMGGVKDSYEQYF
>TRBV11-1|-|TRBJ2-1|-
TGTGCCAGCAGCTTAGCGCCGACTAGTAATGAGCAGTTCTTC
CASSLAPTSNEQFF
>TRBV6-6|-|TRBJ2-7|-
TGTGCCAGCAGGGATACAGGGAACGAGCAGTACTTC
CASRDTGNEQYF
>TRBV15|-|TRBJ2-6|-
TGTGCCACCCCCAGGGGACCAGAGTCTGGGGCCAACGTCCTGACTTTC
CATPRGPESGANVLTF
>TRBV4-3|-|TRBJ2-1|-
TGCGCCAGCAGCCAAGGGCAGGCGGTCTTCCATGAGCAGTTCTTC
CASSQGQAVFHEQFF
>TRBV3-1|few|TRBJ2-5|-
TGTGCCAGCAGCCAGGGGGACATTACCCAAGAGACCCAGTACTTC
CASSQGDITQETQYF
>TRBV12-3/TRBV12-4|-|TRBJ1-4|-
TGTGCCAGCAGTTTAGCGCCAGGGGCGGCTAATGAAAAACTGTTTTTT
CASSLAPGAANEKLFF
>TRBV5-6|-|TRBJ1-2|TRBD1
TGTGCCAGCAGCTGGACAGGGAATGCTGGCTACACCTTC
CASSWTGNAGYTF
>TRBV29-1|-|TRBJ2-1|-
TGCAGCGTTGAACCTGGGGTCAATGAGCAGTTCTTC
CSVEPGVNEQFF
>TRBV24-1|few|TRBJ2-5|-
TGTGCCACCAGTGATGACACCGGGATCTTCCAAGAGACCCAGTACTTC
CATSDDTGIFQETQYF
>TRBV12-3/TRBV12-4|few|TRBJ2-7|TRBD1
TGTGCCAGCAGGGTGGGACAGGGGGCCACAGGGCGAATCTACGAGCAGTACTTC
CASRVGQGATGRIYEQYF
>TRBV20-1|few|TRBJ2-4|TRBD1
TGCAGTGCCCGACAGGGCACCAAAAACATTCAGTACTTC
CSARQGTKNIQYF
>TRBV2|-|TRBJ2-7|-
TGTGCCAGCACCACAGAGGCGGGAATATACAATGAGCAGTACTTC
CASTTEAGIYNEQYF
>TRBV25-1|-|TRBJ2-2|-
TGTGCCAGCAGTGAAACCGGCTACACCGGGCTGGAGCTGTTTTTT
CASSETGYTGLELFF
>TRBV20-1|-|TRBJ2-3|-
TGCAGTGTTAGGGTACTTGCCACAGATACGCAGTATTTT
CSVRVLATDTQYF
>TRBV6-6|-|TRBJ2-3|-
TGTGCCAGCAGTTACCGAGTGGTGCTCGGCACAGATACGCAGTATTTT
CASSYRVVLGTDTQYF
>TRBV12-3/TRBV12-4|few|TRBJ2-5|TRBD1
TGTGCCAGCAGTCAACGACAGGGGGGAGGTATAAACCAAGAGACCCAGTACTTC
CASSQRQGGGINQETQYF